This T cell receptor (beta chain) was found in a study of T cell responses to AZD1222 COVID-19 vaccine. Germline loops: CDR1 SGHRS, CDR2 YFSETQ. Trimming left V 4 bases short and J 1 base short, with 8 bases between. The CDR3 has 13 residues. Study results and caveats: Spike-specific TCR breadth rose after two AZD1222 doses, and depth rose as well. Most donors were white British, females outnumbered males, and clonal diversity was possibly underestimated. Regions 160-218 and 743-854 dominated among vaccine-associated CD4 TCRs spanning spike.

This table comes from immunoSEQ multiplex PCR, and its TCRdb copy is limited to in-frame clones, with some not included. The sample carries about 120,000 clones, over 75% recorded once. Remarks on this clone: The antigen is not known.

The sequence was collected from an adult in good health. This material consisted of peripheral blood, taken on day 0 of AZD1222 vaccination. The V and J genes are TRBV5-1 and TRBJ2-5; unclear D gene. CDR3 coding DNA: TGCGCCAGCAGCGCCAACGTCCAAGAGACCCAGTACTTC. It codes for CASSANVQETQYF.